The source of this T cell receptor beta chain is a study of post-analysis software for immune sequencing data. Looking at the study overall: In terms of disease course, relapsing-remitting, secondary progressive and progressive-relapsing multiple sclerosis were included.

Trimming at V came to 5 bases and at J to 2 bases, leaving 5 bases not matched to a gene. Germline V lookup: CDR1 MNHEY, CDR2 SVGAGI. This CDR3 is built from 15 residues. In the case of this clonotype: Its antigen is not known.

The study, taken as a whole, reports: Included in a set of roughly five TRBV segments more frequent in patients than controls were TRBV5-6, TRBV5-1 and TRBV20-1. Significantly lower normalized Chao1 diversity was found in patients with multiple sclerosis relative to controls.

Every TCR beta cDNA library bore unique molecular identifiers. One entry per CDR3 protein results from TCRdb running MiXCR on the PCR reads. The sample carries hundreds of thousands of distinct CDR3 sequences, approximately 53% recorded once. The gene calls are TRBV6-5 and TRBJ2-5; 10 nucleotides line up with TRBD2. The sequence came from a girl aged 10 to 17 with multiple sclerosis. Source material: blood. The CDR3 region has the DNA TGTGCCAGCAGTCCAGCGGGAGGGCCTCAAGAGACCCAGTACTTC. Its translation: CASSPAGGPQETQYF.